The 20 T cell receptor beta chains listed next were all sequenced from one sample in a study of response to subunit inactivated influenza vaccine. In TCRdb, the RT-PCR reads were re-called with MiXCR into one record per CDR3 protein. In the table there are under 200,000 distinct CDR3 sequences, about a tenth of which are singletons. The specimen comprised non-naive T cells sorted from PBMCs, sampled roughly 46 days after vaccination. These receptors all come from a man between 45 and 60 years old who received an inactivated influenza vaccine.

The sample holds many counts of this clonotype. This chain uses TRBV11-2 with TRBJ2-2, with TRBD1 as a possible D gene (5 bases). V gave up 1 base and J gave up 0 bases, with 9 bases separating them. This CDR3 has 16 amino acids. CDR1 is SGHAT, CDR2 FQNNGV, per germline. The CDR3 nucleotides read TGTGCCAGCAGCTTAGGTACCAGGGCGAACACCGGGGAGCTGTTTTTT. Residues: CASSLGTRANTGELFF.

In this sample, this clonotype turned up many times. The rearrangement links TRBV15 to TRBJ1-1; D is unresolved. CDR1 and CDR2 from the germline V gene are LNHNV and YYDKDF (reference sequence). Trimming left V 0 bases short and J 1 base short, with 9 bases between. The CDR3 loop spans 15 amino acids. CDR3 sequence: CATSRDRGGNTEAFF. CDR3 in DNA: TGTGCCACCAGCAGAGATCGAGGAGGGAACACTGAAGCTTTCTTT. Variable domain in full (rest from reference TRBV15 and TRBJ1-1): DAMVIQNPRYQVTQFGKPVTLSCSQTLNHNVMYWYQQKSSQAPKLLFHYYDKDFNNEADTPDNFQSRRPNTSFCFLDIRSPGLGDTAMYLCATSRDRGGNTEAFFGQGTRLTVV.

CDR3 in amino acids: CSTDRVDTQYF. For the CDR3, the DNA is TGCAGTACAGACAGGGTCGATACGCAGTATTTT. The chain joins TRBV20-1 to TRBJ2-3; 7 bases map to TRBD1. The length of the CDR3 is 11 residues. The germline CDR1 and CDR2 sequences are DFQATT and SNEGSKA (reference sequence). V lost 8 bases and J lost 6; bases outside the gene matches: 5.

This clonotype turned up a few times. The V gene is TRBV4-2, the J gene TRBJ1-5; a weak D match, TRBD1 (5 bases). This CDR3 is 16 amino acids long. Germline V CDR1 and CDR2: LGHNA, YNFKEQ. The ends were cut back, 0 bases at V and 2 bases at J, with 11 bases in the middle. For the CDR3, the DNA is TGTGCCAGCAGCCAAGATGGGGACTTCGGCAATCAGCCCCAGCATTTT. Its protein is CASSQDGDFGNQPQHF.

V gene TRBV4-2 combines with J gene TRBJ2-7; D is tentatively TRBD1 or TRBD2 (5 bases each). Germline CDR1 is LGHNA and CDR2 is YNFKEQ. The CDR3 covers 17 residues. Trimming took 1 base from V and 0 from J, leaving 16 bases between them. The CDR3 sequence: CASSQASSAGSSYEQYF. As DNA, the CDR3 is TGTGCCAGCAGCCAAGCGTCCTCGGCAGGGAGCTCCTACGAGCAGTACTTC.

At least ten counts were recorded for this clonotype. The chain carries TRBV28 and TRBJ2-1, with TRBD1 matching over 8 bases. Germline V lookup: CDR1 MDHEN, CDR2 SYDVKM. The CDR3 spans 14 residues. Trimming at V came to 5 bases and at J to 7 bases, leaving 7 bases not matched to a gene. The CDR3 DNA is TGTGCCAGCAGTGCCCAGGGGGCCAGTAATGAGCAGTTCTTC. This translates into CASSAQGASNEQFF.

This clonotype has more than one count but fewer than ten. The chain is built from TRBV6-2 or TRBV6-3 and TRBJ1-6; D call uncertain. V was clipped by 5 bases and J by 0 bases, with 11 bases between them. Germline-derived CDR1 and CDR2 are MNHEY and SVGEGT. The CDR3 has 16 amino acids. CDR3 residues: CASSNPSGSYNSPLHF. The CDR3 region has the DNA TGTGCCAGCAGTAACCCCTCGGGCTCCTATAATTCACCCCTCCACTTT.

This clonotype was found a few times. The gene calls are TRBV2 and TRBJ1-2; D remains unclear. In germline, CDR1 is SNHLY, CDR2 FYNNEI. Trimming pared 3 bases from V and 0 bases from J, leaving 5 bases between. CDR3 size: 13 residues. The CDR3 coding sequence is TGTGCCAGCAGTGACCCAACTAACTATGGCTACACCTTC. This gives the protein CASSDPTNYGYTF.

This clonotype was detected only a few times. V gene TRBV13 combines with J gene TRBJ1-3; D might be TRBD1 (5 bases). CDR3 length: 14 amino acids. The V and J ends lost 5 bases and 2 bases respectively, with 10 bases between them. The germline CDR1 and CDR2 sequences are PRHDT and FYEKMQ (reference sequence). CDR3 in amino acids: CASSLGLPGNTIYF. CDR3 sequence (DNA): TGTGCCAGCAGCCTGGGGCTACCTGGAAACACCATATATTTT.

This clonotype has more than one count but fewer than ten. The DNA for the CDR3 is TGTGCCAGCAGCCCGCAGCCCGCAACTAATGAAAAACTGTTTTTT. Amino acid sequence: CASSPQPATNEKLFF. The chain couples TRBV5-6 to TRBJ1-4; D uncertain. Germline V gene data show CDR1 as SGHDT and CDR2 as YYEEEE. V was trimmed by 4 bases and J by 0 bases, leaving 10 bases between them. The CDR3 has 15 amino acids.

In this sample, this clonotype turned up many times. This chain links TRBV10-3 with TRBJ2-3; 8 bases are a match to TRBD2. This CDR3 has 14 residues. Looked up from germline, CDR1 is ENHRY and CDR2 is SYGVKD. V gave up 2 bases and J gave up 10 bases; unmatched junction bases: 8. The CDR3 coding sequence is TGTGCCATCAGTGAGCCTCGGGCGGGGGGATCGCAGTATTTT. Residues: CAISEPRAGGSQYF.

This rearrangement joins TRBV20-1 to TRBJ1-5, with D possibly being TRBD1 (5 bases). The germline V gene encodes CDR1 DFQATT and CDR2 SNEGSKA (reference sequence). The ends were cut back, 4 bases at V and 4 bases at J, with 17 bases in the middle. The CDR3 loop spans 15 amino acids. The chain's CDR3 is CSAINRDHGNQPQHF. The CDR3 DNA follows: TGCAGTGCTATCAACCGGGACCACGGGAATCAGCCCCAGCATTTT.

This clonotype was detected only a few times. The chain has TRBV25-1 and TRBJ2-7, with TRBD1 identical over 9 bases. Germline-derived CDR1 and CDR2 are MGHDK and SYGVNS. This CDR3 comprises 14 residues. V was clipped by 4 bases and J by 7 bases; unmatched bases: 8. The CDR3 here is CASSGGQGRREQYF. CDR3 in DNA: TGTGCCAGCAGTGGGGGACAGGGCCGCCGAGAGCAGTACTTC.

This clonotype showed up just a few times. CDR3 sequence: CASSEEQGVYEQYF. DNA for the CDR3: TGTGCCAGCAGTGAAGAACAGGGGGTGTACGAGCAGTACTTC. The J gene is TRBJ2-7, the V gene TRBV2, with 8 bases matching TRBD1. Per germline, CDR1 SNHLY and CDR2 FYNNEI. The V gene end was trimmed by 1 base and the J gene end by 4 bases; junction bases not matched to a gene: 3. There are 14 residues in the CDR3. Full variable domain (rest looked up from reference TRBV2 and TRBJ2-7): EPEVTQTPSHQVTQMGQEVILRCVPISNHLYFYWYRQILGQKVEFLVSFYNNEISEKSEIFDDQFSVERPDGSNFTLKIRSTKLEDSAMYFCASSEEQGVYEQYFGPGTRLTVT.

This clonotype occurred many times. This CDR3 is CSVEKGVEQYF. In nucleotides, the CDR3 is TGCAGCGTTGAAAAAGGGGTTGAGCAGTACTTC. This chain connects TRBV29-1 to TRBJ2-7; weak D call: TRBD1 (5 bases). V was pared by 2 bases and J by 7 bases, with 9 bases between. This CDR3 has 11 residues. The germline CDR1 and CDR2 sequences are SQVTM and ANQGSEA.

The chain carries TRBV20-1 and TRBJ2-7; TRBD2 aligns across 8 bases. The CDR3 spans 14 residues. With V trimmed by 2 bases and J by 3 bases, 6 bases remained unmatched. Looked up from germline, CDR1 is DFQATT and CDR2 is SNEGSKA (reference sequence). The CDR3 DNA reads as TGCAGTGCTAGAAGTCTAGCGGGCGACTACGAGCAGTACTTC. Amino acid sequence: CSARSLAGDYEQYF.

The chain employs TRBV7-2 and TRBJ2-7; 7 bases are a match to TRBD1. V shed 5 bases and J 6 bases; nucleotides not matched to a gene: 7. In germline, CDR1 is SGHTA, CDR2 FQGNSA. The CDR3 spans 13 residues. The CDR3 sequence is CASSPKTGSEQYF. For the CDR3, the DNA is TGTGCCAGCAGCCCAAAGACAGGGTCCGAGCAGTACTTC. The full variable domain, its missing parts supplied by reference TRBV7-2 and TRBJ2-7, is GAGVSQSPSNKVTEKGKDVELRCDPISGHTALYWYRQSLGQGLEFLIYFQGNSAPDKSGLPSDRFSAERTGGSVSTLTIQRTQQEDSAVYLCASSPKTGSEQYFGPGTRLTVT.

The gene calls are TRBV5-1 and TRBJ2-3; D unclear. Per the germline V gene, CDR1 is SGHRS and CDR2 is YFSETQ. The CDR3 is 14 amino acids. Trimming cost V 3 bases and J 4 bases, with 12 bases left between them. This chain's CDR3 is CASSSGPSPDTQYF. Here the CDR3 DNA reads TGCGCCAGCAGCTCCGGGCCCTCTCCAGATACGCAGTATTTT.

The genes are TRBV11-2 and TRBJ2-2; D remains ambiguous. CDR3 length: 12 amino acids. The germline CDR1 and CDR2 sequences are SGHAT and FQNNGV. V lost 5 bases to trimming and J lost 4 bases, with 5 bases between them. The CDR3 DNA follows: TGTGCCAGCAGCCCCCCCACCGGGGAGCTGTTTTTT. Translation gives CASSPPTGELFF.

The chain is built from TRBV3-1 and TRBJ1-6, with 8 bases identical to TRBD1. With 0 bases clipped from V and 7 bases from J, the junction kept 2 bases outside the gene matches. From germline, CDR1 is LGHDT and CDR2 YNNKEL (reference sequence). The CDR3 covers 15 residues. CDR3 bases: TGTGCCAGCAGCCAAGAGGACAGGGTAAATTCACCCCTCCACTTT. Protein: CASSQEDRVNSPLHF.